This passage covers 26 T cell receptor beta chains from one sample sequenced in a study of T cell responses to AZD1222 COVID-19 vaccine. The assay was immunoSEQ multiplex PCR, and TCRdb's table has in-frame clones only and misses some. The table records tens of thousands of clones, roughly 84% of them present only once. Specimen: peripheral blood, collected on day 0 of AZD1222 vaccination. All receptors come from an adult in good health.

This clone was seen a single time. The chain has TRBV28 and TRBJ1-2, with D perhaps TRBD1 (5 bases). V gave up 6 bases and J gave up 0 bases, with 11 bases separating them. Germline V gene lookup returns CDR1 MDHEN and CDR2 SYDVKM. CDR3 size: 14 residues. The CDR3 loop reads CASSRGGANYGYTF. The CDR3 nucleotides read TGTGCCAGCAGCCGCGGAGGGGCTAACTATGGCTACACCTTC.

This chain uses TRBV6-5 with TRBJ1-5; the D gene is possibly TRBD1 (6 bases). Germline V CDR1 and CDR2: MNHEY, SVGAGI. This CDR3 is built from 15 residues. The V and J ends lost 6 bases and 2 bases respectively, with 14 bases between them. The DNA of the CDR3 is TGTGCCAGCAGGGGGGGCTTGTGGGGCAATCAGCCCCAGCATTTT. Protein: CASRGGLWGNQPQHF.

J is TRBJ1-2 and V is TRBV5-5; no reliable D call. Germline V gives CDR1 SGHKS, CDR2 YYEKEE (reference sequence). This CDR3 has 13 amino acids. Trimming pared 5 bases from V and 4 bases from J, leaving 12 bases between. CDR3 in DNA: TGTGCCAGCAGTGTTGCCAACAGCTATGGCTACACCTTC. Encoded protein: CASSVANSYGYTF.

The V and J genes are TRBV14 and TRBJ2-5; TRBD2 agrees at 12 bases. With V trimmed by 0 bases and J by 4 bases, 15 bases remained unmatched. The CDR3 length is 20 residues. Germline CDR1 SGHDN, CDR2 FVKESK. DNA of the CDR3: TGTGCCAGCAGCCAAGATAGACTAGCGGGGGCCCGAAGGAATCCAGAGACCCAGTACTTC. It encodes CASSQDRLAGARRNPETQYF.

The chain links TRBV11-2 to TRBJ1-3; the D is unclear. Germline CDR1 is SGHAT and CDR2 is FQNNGV. This CDR3 region has 14 residues. Trimming shortened V by 1 base and J by 0 bases, and 4 bases separated the two germline ends. The CDR3 nucleotides read TGTGCCAGCAGCTTAGGTAGCTCTGGAAACACCATATATTTT. Translation: CASSLGSSGNTIYF. Together with reference TRBV11-2 and TRBJ1-3, the CDR3 gives the full variable domain: EAGVAQSPRYKIIEKRQSVAFWCNPISGHATLYWYQQILGQGPKLLIQFQNNGVVDDSQLPKDRFSAERLKGVDSTLKIQPAKLEDSAVYLCASSLGSSGNTIYFGEGSWLTVV.

This clone was detected a few times. CDR3 nucleotides: TGTGCCAGCAGTTACTCGAACACCCCCGGACACTACGAGCAGTACTTC. Its translation: CASSYSNTPGHYEQYF. The chain uses TRBV6-5 and TRBJ2-7; a possible D gene is TRBD1 (5 bases). The CDR3 extends over 16 amino acids. V lost 0 bases, J lost 3 bases, and 15 bases lay in between. CDR1 is MNHEY and CDR2 is SVGAGI in the germline V gene.

This clone was seen only once. The CDR3 nucleotides are TGTGCCAGCAGCCGGCCAGGGTCCAATCAGCCCCAGCATTTT. Residues: CASSRPGSNQPQHF. V is TRBV7-2 and J is TRBJ1-5, with D maybe TRBD1 (5 bases). The length of the CDR3 is 14 residues. Germline lookup yields CDR1 SGHTA and CDR2 FQGNSA. Trimming left V 5 bases short and J 3 bases short, with 11 bases between.

The chain is built from TRBV5-1 and TRBJ2-3; D is uncertain. The germline V gene has CDR1 SGHRS and CDR2 YFSETQ. CDR3 length: 15 residues. V was cut by 0 bases and J by 0 bases, with 8 bases left in between. CDR3 protein: CASSLAMRSTDTQYF. The CDR3, as DNA: TGCGCCAGCAGCTTGGCCATGAGAAGCACAGATACGCAGTATTTT.

The chain has TRBV3-1 (or the pseudogene TRBV3-2) and TRBJ2-7, with D possibly TRBD1 on 6 matching bases. The CDR3 covers 16 residues. Trimming pared 1 base from V and 0 bases from J, leaving 13 bases between. Germline values: CDR1 LGHDT, CDR2 YNNKEL (reference sequence). CDR3 in amino acids: CASSQGRTVNSYEQYF. CDR3 coding DNA: TGTGCCAGCAGCCAAGGTAGGACAGTCAACTCCTACGAGCAGTACTTC.

The genes are TRBV10-3 and TRBJ2-5, with D tentatively TRBD2 (6 bases). CDR1 ENHRY and CDR2 SYGVKD come from the germline V gene. The CDR3 covers 16 residues. V lost 11 bases to trimming and J lost 3 bases, with 25 bases between them. The CDR3 loop is CAPWRGAGCSEETQYF. The CDR3 bases are TGTGCCCCCTGGCGCGGGGCAGGGTGTTCGGAAGAGACCCAGTACTTC.

The J gene is TRBJ1-6, the V gene TRBV15; D call uncertain. This CDR3 is built from 14 residues. The germline V and J ends were trimmed by 0 bases and 6 bases, with 6 bases remaining between them. Germline V lookup: CDR1 LNHNV, CDR2 YYDKDF (reference sequence). CDR3 sequence reads: CATSRDMSNSPLHF. As DNA, the CDR3 is TGTGCCACCAGCAGAGATATGAGTAATTCACCCCTCCACTTT.

The CDR3 region is CASSVAPAMNTEAFF. In nucleotides, the CDR3 is TGTGCCAGCAGCGTAGCCCCAGCCATGAACACTGAAGCTTTCTTT. The chain couples TRBV9 to TRBJ1-1; D remains unclear. The length of the CDR3 is 15 residues. With 0 bases removed from V and 0 bases from J, the gap between germline ends came to 9 bases. CDR1 and CDR2 (germline): SGDLS, YYNGEE.

The chain recombines TRBV12-2 with TRBJ1-1; the table's TRBD1 call for D was not verified on the DNA. TRBV12-2 is reported as a pseudogene. The CDR3 is 15 amino acids. CDR3 protein: CASRLAGPQNTEAFF. The CDR3 region has the DNA TGTGCAAGTCGCTTAGCGGGGCCACAGAACACTGAAGCTTTCTTT.

This chain links TRBV5-1 with TRBJ1-2, with D perhaps matching TRBD1 (5 bases). Germline assignment: CDR1 SGHRS and CDR2 YFSETQ. CDR3 length: 14 residues. V shed 6 bases and J shed 7 bases, with 19 bases lying between them. CDR3 protein: CASTPAGAPGGYTF. The CDR3 nucleotides read TGCGCCAGCACCCCCGCCGGGGCGCCGGGTGGCTACACCTTC.

J is TRBJ2-7 and V is TRBV5-4, with D perhaps TRBD2 (6 bases). The CDR3 covers 14 residues. V was clipped by 4 bases and J by 2 bases, with 13 bases between them. Germline lookup yields CDR1 SGHNT and CDR2 YYREEE (reference sequence). CDR3 amino acids: CASSPGLLPYEQYF. The CDR3 coding sequence is TGTGCCAGCAGCCCTGGACTATTACCCTACGAGCAGTACTTC.

The rearrangement uses TRBV6-1 and TRBJ2-5; no clear D. Trimming shortened V by 1 base and J by 6 bases, and 9 bases separated the two germline ends. The germline V gene encodes CDR1 MNHNS and CDR2 SASEGT. The CDR3 has 13 residues. DNA of the CDR3: TGTGCCAGCAGTGAAGGCTACCGTAAGACCCAGTACTTC. Protein sequence: CASSEGYRKTQYF.

A single count supports this clone. The chain is built from TRBV18 and TRBJ2-7, with a possible D match to TRBD2 (5 bases). Germline V lookup: CDR1 KGHSH, CDR2 LQKENI. Trimming took off 5 bases at V and 7 bases at J, with 15 bases between the two ends. CDR3 length equals 13 residues. CDR3 sequence (DNA): TGTGCCAGCTCAGAGGGTCCGCTGGGGGAGCAGTACTTC. Its protein is CASSEGPLGEQYF. Variable domain in full (rest from reference TRBV18 and TRBJ2-7): NAGVMQNPRHLVRRRGQEARLRCSPMKGHSHVYWYRQLPEEGLKFMVYLQKENIIDESGMPKERFSAEFPKEGPSILRIQQVVRGDSAAYFCASSEGPLGEQYFGPGTRLTVT.

The chain joins TRBV11-1 to TRBJ1-1, with 7 bases matching TRBD1. The CDR3 totals 14 residues. V trimming: 5 bases; J trimming: 1 base; junction bases outside the gene matches: 4. Germline CDR1 and CDR2: SGHAT and FQDESV (reference sequence). The CDR3 protein is CASSTDRTNTEAFF. The DNA of the CDR3 is TGTGCCAGCAGCACGGACAGGACGAACACTGAAGCTTTCTTT.

The chain employs TRBV28 and TRBJ2-7, with 9 bases lining up with TRBD2. Germline trimming cut 4 bases from V and 5 bases from J; bases unmatched to any gene: 9. CDR1 is MDHEN and CDR2 is SYDVKM in the germline V gene. This CDR3 has 15 residues. In DNA, the CDR3 is TGTGCCAGCAGTTCCCCGGGACTAGCTCTCCACGAGCAGTACTTC. It yields the protein CASSSPGLALHEQYF.

The rearrangement uses TRBV2 and TRBJ1-5; D gene ambiguous. V lost 6 bases and J lost 5, with 26 bases in between. The CDR3 is 18 residues long. Looked up from germline, CDR1 is SNHLY and CDR2 is FYNNEI. This chain's CDR3 is CASRHDPQAGIEYQPQHF. In nucleotides, the CDR3 is TGTGCCAGCAGGCACGACCCTCAGGCAGGCATAGAATATCAGCCCCAGCATTTT.

This clone was seen once. V and J are TRBV5-5 and TRBJ1-5; D might be TRBD1 (6 bases). Germline V gene lookup returns CDR1 SGHKS and CDR2 YYEKEE (reference sequence). This CDR3 has 17 residues. With 4 bases removed from V and 0 bases from J, the gap between germline ends came to 17 bases. The DNA of the CDR3 is TGTGCCAGCAGCCCACATATGGACAGATATAGCAATCAGCCCCAGCATTTT. Translating it yields CASSPHMDRYSNQPQHF.

The V gene is TRBV19, the J gene TRBJ2-4, with D unclear. With 5 bases removed from V and 2 bases from J, the gap between germline ends came to 16 bases. The CDR3 length is 16 residues. Germline values: CDR1 LNHDA, CDR2 SQIVND (reference sequence). In DNA, the CDR3 is TGTGCCAGTAGTTACCCAATGGCCGGGCCCAAAAACATTCAGTACTTC. Translation: CASSYPMAGPKNIQYF.

The CDR3 spells CASSDEKLFF. The CDR3 coding sequence is TGTGCCAGCAGTGACGAAAAACTGTTTTTT. V and J are TRBV2 and TRBJ1-4; no clear D gene. Deletions cut 3 bases from V and 8 bases from J, with 1 base between. Germline CDR1 SNHLY, CDR2 FYNNEI. The CDR3 extends over 10 amino acids.

The V call is TRBV27, the J call TRBJ2-7; 10 nucleotides line up with TRBD1. This CDR3 has 14 amino acids. CDR1 MNHEY and CDR2 SMNVEV come from the germline V gene (reference sequence). V gave up 5 bases and J gave up 7 bases; unmatched junction bases: 8. The CDR3 sequence is CASSQTTGGREQYF. In DNA, the CDR3 is TGTGCCAGCAGTCAGACGACAGGGGGCAGGGAGCAGTACTTC.

The chain uses TRBV7-2 and TRBJ2-2; the match to TRBD2 covers 7 bases. Germline V CDR1 and CDR2: SGHTA, FQGNSA. The CDR3 has 15 amino acids. Trimming at V came to 8 bases and at J to 4 bases, leaving 10 bases not matched to a gene. The CDR3 is CASRKPGGVTGELFF. CDR3 nucleotides: TGTGCCAGCCGTAAGCCGGGGGGTGTCACCGGGGAGCTGTTTTTT.

This clone was seen more than once but under ten times. The genes are TRBV29-1 and TRBJ1-3; the D is unclear. The CDR3 has 15 residues. Germline CDR1 is SQVTM and CDR2 is ANQGSEA. V dropped 6 bases and J dropped 2 bases, with 17 bases sitting between them. As DNA, the CDR3 is TGCAGCGTACAAACTTTTGCGGGGACTGGAAACACCATATATTTT. Residues: CSVQTFAGTGNTIYF.